The present TCR beta chain was sequenced within a study of T cell repertoires in cytomegalovirus infection. As for the study in general: Through public TCR beta signatures, both CMV infection and matching HLA type were indicated.

From germline, CDR1 is KGHSH and CDR2 LQKENI. This CDR3 has 15 residues. Trimming removed 3 bases from V and 1 base from J, with 12 bases in between. Note on this clonotype: Its antigen remains unknown.

The study's findings and limits: The ex vivo response showed dominance by HLA-C-restricted CMV-specific TCR beta clonotypes. CMV carriers having the relevant HLA were flagged by cumulative public TCR beta family frequency.

TCRdb re-analysed the reads in MiXCR, keeping a single row per CDR3 protein. Of around 120,000 distinct CDR3 sequences in the sample, more than 7% are singletons; the top ten hold around 10%. The sequence was collected from a human donor in good health (CMV status not recorded). Some clones in this sample may be carry-over from other donors' samples. The chain employs TRBV18 and TRBJ2-5; D might be TRBD2 (6 bases). The sequenced material came from PBMCs. The CDR3 region is CASSPYQAGQETQYF. CDR3 sequence (DNA): TGTGCCAGCTCACCCTACCAAGCGGGCCAAGAGACCCAGTACTTC. Supplemented by reference TRBV18 and TRBJ2-5, the full variable domain reads NAGVMQNPRHLVRRRGQEARLRCSPMKGHSHVYWYRQLPEEGLKFMVYLQKENIIDESGMPKERFSAEFPKEGPSILRIQQVVRGDSAAYFCASSPYQAGQETQYFGPGTRLLVL.